This TCR beta chain is from a study of blood T cell repertoires in COVID-19. Looking at the study overall: Acute-phase and convalescent COVID-19 samples originated in the United States, Italy and Spain.

The CDR3 is 15 residues long. V dropped 1 base and J dropped 2; count of bases not matched to a gene: 4. CDR1 LGHDT and CDR2 YNNKEL come from the germline V gene (reference sequence). In assigning cohorts, the study relied on participant-reported clinical history. Symptom resolution, clearance, or two negative PCRs marked the recovered donors of Cohort 3. As processed by the authors: Estimation of nucleated cell counts relied on the amplification of reference gene primers. TCRdb's table, derived via immunoSEQ multiplex PCR, lists solely in-frame clones and lacks some. D and trimming come from the DNA, and the V and J calls and clone size come from that table. Here the sample spans roughly 400,000 clones, around 87% being singletons.

Input material: PBMCs or T cells enriched from blood (not recorded which). The rearrangement uses TRBV3-1 (or the pseudogene TRBV3-2) and TRBJ2-7; TRBD1 aligns across 8 bases. This TCR derives from a woman aged 50 to 60 who had recovered from COVID-19. The CDR3 is CASSQARTGPYEQYF. For the CDR3, the DNA is TGTGCCAGCAGCCAAGCAAGGACAGGGCCCTACGAGCAGTACTTC.